The present entry profiles one T cell receptor (beta chain) with its context. The antigen remains unidentified. The record originates from a study of T cell repertoires in ileal Crohn's disease. About the research overall: Biopsies of the neoterminal ileum at postoperative colonoscopy form M6 samples.

Time point in this sample: neoterminal ileum biopsy at postoperative endoscopy, about 6 months after surgery. Findings and caveats of the study: Active smokers at surgery had more clonal expansions than non-smokers. Sorted CD8 T cells held more high-frequency clones than CD4.

There are 14 residues in the CDR3. Germline CDR1 and CDR2: MNHNY and SVGAGI (reference sequence). Germline trimming cut 6 bases from V and 0 bases from J; bases unmatched to any gene: 0. TCRB immunosequencing input was roughly 500 nanograms of biopsy DNA per sample. Here immunoSEQ multiplex PCR was the method, and the copy in TCRdb shows in-frame clones only, minus some. Of approximately 10,000 clones listed, just under 75% were seen once; the top ten hold roughly 7.1%. Sequenced input: ileal tissue. The TCR comes from an adult with Crohn's disease. This chain connects TRBV6-6 to TRBJ1-4; TRBD1 matches at 8 bases. The CDR3: CASRQGATNEKLFF. The CDR3 DNA sequence: TGTGCCAGCAGACAGGGGGCAACTAATGAAAAACTGTTTTTT.